Shown below are 18 T cell receptor beta chains from a single sample sequenced in a study of T cells in localized non-small cell lung cancer. Clones were sequenced by immunoSEQ multiplex PCR, and TCRdb holds only the in-frame ones, with some missing. The sample lists around 69,000 clones; roughly 90% were seen once. Sample: peripheral blood, taken before any cancer treatment. The receptors derive from a woman aged 35 to 69 with stage I lung adenocarcinoma.

The chain combines TRBV19 with TRBJ1-6; D unresolved. The CDR3 runs to 16 residues. Looked up from germline, CDR1 is LNHDA and CDR2 is SQIVND (reference sequence). V lost 7 bases and J 0 bases, leaving 13 bases between the germline ends. The CDR3 DNA reads as TGTGCCAGTAAAAGTCTGGAGAGCTCCTATAATTCACCCCTCCACTTT. Protein: CASKSLESSYNSPLHF. Supplemented by reference TRBV19 and TRBJ1-6, the full variable domain reads DGGITQSPKYLFRKEGQNVTLSCEQNLNHDAMYWYRQDPGQGLRLIYYSQIVNDFQKGDIAEGYSVSREKKESFPLTVTSAQKNPTAFYLCASKSLESSYNSPLHFGNGTRLTVT.

V is TRBV2 and J is TRBJ1-2, with no clear D. The CDR3 is made up of 12 amino acids. Germline V gives CDR1 SNHLY, CDR2 FYNNEI. V lost 1 base to trimming and J lost 8 bases, with 8 bases between them. The CDR3 DNA follows: TGTGCCAGCAGTGAAGAAGTGGAGGGCTACACCTTC. This codes for CASSEEVEGYTF.

Of note for this clone: At the DNA level, this CDR3 is encoded by other sequences in the same sample as well. CDR3 protein: CASSREADTQYF. CDR3 DNA: TGTGCCAGCAGCCGTGAAGCAGATACGCAGTATTTT. The chain combines TRBV5-6 with TRBJ2-3; no definite D call. V was pared by 4 bases and J by 4 bases, with 7 bases between. The length of the CDR3 is 12 residues. Germline V gene data show CDR1 as SGHDT and CDR2 as YYEEEE.

This chain joins TRBV4-1 and TRBJ2-2, with TRBD2 identical over 8 bases. The CDR3 extends over 18 amino acids. The V gene end was trimmed by 0 bases and the J gene end by 7 bases; junction bases not matched to a gene: 13. The germline CDR1 and CDR2 sequences are MGHRA and YSYEKL. The CDR3 sequence: CASSQDPSGPRMGGELFF. The CDR3 nucleotides read TGCGCCAGCAGCCAAGATCCTAGCGGGCCAAGGATGGGCGGGGAGCTGTTTTTT.

The chain combines TRBV7-2 with TRBJ2-7, with 10 positions matching TRBD1. The germline CDR1 and CDR2 sequences are SGHTA and FQGNSA. Losses at the gene ends were 7 bases for V and 1 base for J; bases not matched to a gene: 7. The CDR3 has 15 amino acids. The CDR3 DNA sequence: TGTGCCAGCACGCGACAGGGGGCGAGGTCCTACGAGCAGTACTTC. Amino acids: CASTRQGARSYEQYF.

On this clone: At one end the junction does not follow the germline gene, possibly because of a read error. V gene TRBV6-6 combines with J gene TRBJ1-1; 9 bases agree with TRBD1. The length of the CDR3 is 13 residues. Germline V gene sequence: CDR1 MNHNY, CDR2 SVGAGI (reference sequence). The CDR3 sequence: CASSSHWDRERDF. In nucleotides, the CDR3 is TGTGCCAGCAGTTCCCATTGGGACAGGGAAAGGGACTTT.

About this clone: An end of the junction does not agree with germline; a read error may underlie this. V is TRBV20-1 and J is TRBJ1-4; D not resolved. This CDR3 region has 9 residues. CDR1 is DFQATT and CDR2 is SNEGSKA in the germline V gene (reference sequence). The DNA of the CDR3 is TGCAGTGCTAAGGAAAAACTGTTTTTT. It specifies CSAKEKLFF.

This chain links TRBV6-1 with TRBJ1-2; D is unresolved. This CDR3 comprises 14 residues. V lost 5 bases and J lost 2, with 12 bases in between. Germline-derived CDR1 and CDR2 are MNHNS and SASEGT. CDR3 in amino acids: CASSYRTRNYGYTF. In nucleotides, the CDR3 is TGTGCCAGCAGTTATAGAACAAGGAACTATGGCTACACCTTC.

V and J are TRBV7-3 and TRBJ2-7; D might be TRBD1 (7 bases). Germline CDR1 reads SGHTA; CDR2 reads FQGTGA. V was shortened by 1 base and J by 2 bases, with 15 bases between the two germline ends. The CDR3 has 16 amino acids. CDR3 sequence reads: CASSLNQGEEPYEQYF. CDR3 nucleotides: TGTGCCAGCAGCTTAAATCAGGGGGAGGAACCCTACGAGCAGTACTTC.

V and J are TRBV10-3 and TRBJ1-5; D is unclear. From germline, CDR1 is ENHRY and CDR2 SYGVKD. This CDR3 has 14 amino acids. Trimming took off 10 bases at V and 4 bases at J, with 17 bases between the two ends. The CDR3 DNA reads as TGTGCCAGTATATTGGACGGAAAAAATCAGCCCCAGCATTTT. Translation gives CASILDGKNQPQHF.

The table lists this clone with a count of one. The rearrangement links TRBV11-1 to TRBJ2-5; D is perhaps TRBD2 (5 bases). CDR3 length equals 17 residues. From germline, CDR1 is SGHAT and CDR2 FQDESV (reference sequence). Trimming took 3 bases from V and 7 from J, leaving 24 bases between them. DNA for the CDR3: TGTGCCAGCAGCTTTCTCGGCGGGCCCTCAAGAGAAGGGACCCAGTACTTC. Protein sequence: CASSFLGGPSREGTQYF. Combining the CDR3 with reference TRBV11-1 and TRBJ2-5 gives the whole variable domain EAEVAQSPRYKITEKSQAVAFWCDPISGHATLYWYRQILGQGPELLVQFQDESVVDDSQLPKDRFSAERLKGVDSTLKIQPAELGDSAMYLCASSFLGGPSREGTQYFGPGTRLLVL.

V and J are TRBV10-3 and TRBJ2-7; 7 bases match TRBD1. The CDR3 length is 16 residues. After removal of 3 bases from V and 2 bases from J, the junction contained 10 bases not matched to a gene. Germline lookup yields CDR1 ENHRY and CDR2 SYGVKD. In nucleotides, the CDR3 is TGTGCCATCAGTGACCTAAACAGGGGCCTAACCTACGAGCAGTACTTC. Protein: CAISDLNRGLTYEQYF.

This sequence joins TRBV9 and TRBJ2-7, with D possibly TRBD1 on 5 matching bases. The length of the CDR3 is 14 residues. The germline V gene encodes CDR1 SGDLS and CDR2 YYNGEE. V was trimmed by 0 bases and J by 5 bases, leaving 12 bases between them. Here the CDR3 reads CASSVEQDGNEQYF. CDR3 nucleotides: TGTGCCAGCAGCGTAGAACAGGACGGAAACGAGCAGTACTTC.

The rearrangement joins TRBV7-2 to TRBJ2-1; TRBD2 matches 9 bases. Per the germline V gene, CDR1 is SGHTA and CDR2 is FQGNSA. The CDR3 has 17 residues. V was clipped by 6 bases and J by 0 bases; unmatched bases: 9. The CDR3 DNA reads as TGTGCCAGCAGATTCTTAGCTAGCGGGACCTCCTACAATGAGCAGTTCTTC. This codes for CASRFLASGTSYNEQFF. Looking up the rest from reference TRBV7-2 and TRBJ2-1 gives the full variable domain: GAGVSQSPSNKVTEKGKDVELRCDPISGHTALYWYRQSLGQGLEFLIYFQGNSAPDKSGLPSDRFSAERTGGSVSTLTIQRTQQEDSAVYLCASRFLASGTSYNEQFFGPGTRLTVL.

This sequence joins TRBV5-1 and TRBJ2-2; 8 bases map to TRBD1. Germline loops: CDR1 SGHRS, CDR2 YFSETQ. The CDR3 spans 15 residues. The V and J ends lost 3 bases and 0 bases, in that order; junction bases with no gene match: 1. CDR3: CASSSGGTNTGELFF. The CDR3 bases are TGCGCCAGCAGCTCAGGGGGCACGAACACCGGGGAGCTGTTTTTT.

The chain carries TRBV6-5 and TRBJ1-2, with unresolved D. This CDR3 comprises 12 residues. The V gene lost 4 bases and the J gene lost 5 bases, with 8 bases spanning the gap. Germline V gives CDR1 MNHEY, CDR2 SVGAGI. The CDR3 sequence is CASSLPGYGYTF. CDR3 bases: TGTGCCAGCAGTTTACCCGGGTATGGCTACACCTTC.

V gene TRBV7-9 combines with J gene TRBJ1-1, with TRBD1 matching 10 bases. The V gene's germline CDR1 is SEHNR and CDR2 FQNEAQ (reference sequence). V dropped 5 bases and J dropped 5; count of bases not matched to a gene: 8. The CDR3 sequence is 15 residues long. The CDR3 reads CASSRSDRGPTEAFF. For the CDR3, the DNA is TGTGCCAGCAGCCGGAGTGACAGGGGGCCTACTGAAGCTTTCTTT.

This clone was counted only a few times. The chain is built from TRBV2 and TRBJ1-4; D is uncertain. Deletions cut 2 bases from V and 12 bases from J, with 13 bases between. Germline V gene lookup returns CDR1 SNHLY and CDR2 FYNNEI. This CDR3 spans 13 amino acids. The CDR3 DNA follows: TGTGCCAGCAGTGAAATATGGCCAGGTGAACTGTTTTTT. This gives the protein CASSEIWPGELFF.